This T cell receptor (beta chain) is from a study of shared clonotypes between healthy human individuals. About the research overall: A couple of female and three male donors aged 18 to 49 were enrolled. CD4 naive and CD4 memory each took three plates per donor, while CD8 naive took two and CD8 memory one.

In the naive CD8 group, cells lacked CD45RO and were positively selected for CCR7, so terminally differentiated effector memory CD45RA+ cells were left out. The CDR3 contains 17 residues. The ends were cut back, 4 bases at V and 1 base at J, with 20 bases in the middle. Germline lookup yields CDR1 MNHEY and CDR2 SMNVEV (reference sequence). TCRdb's table, derived via immunoSEQ multiplex PCR, lists solely in-frame clones and lacks some. This table holds around 650,000 clones, around 96% found once. The sequence came from a woman younger than 45 in good health. The rearrangement uses TRBV27 and TRBJ2-7, with a tentative D call TRBD1 (6 bases). The sequenced material came from naive CD8+ T cells sorted from blood. The CDR3 is CASSSIFLGQRSYEQYF. DNA of the CDR3: TGTGCCAGCAGTTCGATATTTCTAGGACAGAGATCCTACGAGCAGTACTTC.